This T cell receptor (beta chain) was recovered during a study of T-cell reconstitution after alpha-beta-depleted transplantation in children. Many counts were recorded for this clonotype. Preparation of the TCRbeta library involved a method that used unique molecular identifiers. In TCRdb, the PCR reads were re-called with MiXCR into one record per CDR3 protein. The sample lists a few hundred thousand distinct CDR3 sequences, 10% occurring once. Germline V gene lookup returns CDR1 SGDLS and CDR2 YYNGEE. Trimming stripped 0 bases from V and 2 bases from J, with 9 bases between. The CDR3 runs 14 residues.

The V gene is TRBV9, the J gene TRBJ2-7; a weak D match, TRBD1 (5 bases). This clonotype was sampled from a human donor who donated a stem cell graft to a child with acute lymphoblastic leukemia. This specimen consisted of PBMCs from the stem cell graft donor, obtained from the stem cell graft. Written as DNA, the CDR3 is TGTGCCAGCAGCGTAGTACCGGACACCTACGAGCAGTACTTC. This sequence encodes CASSVVPDTYEQYF. Based on the CDR3 plus reference TRBV9 and TRBJ2-7, the full variable domain is DSGVTQTPKHLITATGQRVTLRCSPRSGDLSVYWYQQSLDQGLQFLIQYYNGEERAKGNILERFSAQQFPDLHSELNLSSLELGDSALYFCASSVVPDTYEQYFGPGTRLTVT.